This TCR beta chain was found in a study of T-cell memory formation after mild COVID-19. TCRdb independently ran MiXCR on the 5' RACE reads; one entry per CDR3 protein. Counted here are about 600,000 distinct CDR3 sequences, about 20% occurring once; the ten biggest clones make up about 8.2%. A few counts support this clonotype. Germline V gives CDR1 SQVTM, CDR2 ANQGSEA. This CDR3 comprises 14 residues. Trimming took 3 bases from V and 0 from J; bases not matched to a gene: 5. Material for sequencing was PBMCs or a T cell subset sorted from them (not recorded which). This TCR was sampled from an adult woman who had mild COVID-19 (a few samples of this study predate the infection). Cell type and time point are not known. This chain joins TRBV29-1 and TRBJ2-7; 7 bases fit TRBD1. CDR3 nucleotide sequence: TGCAGCGTTGATTTGGGGACAGCCTCCTACGAGCAGTACTTC. It codes for CSVDLGTASYEQYF.